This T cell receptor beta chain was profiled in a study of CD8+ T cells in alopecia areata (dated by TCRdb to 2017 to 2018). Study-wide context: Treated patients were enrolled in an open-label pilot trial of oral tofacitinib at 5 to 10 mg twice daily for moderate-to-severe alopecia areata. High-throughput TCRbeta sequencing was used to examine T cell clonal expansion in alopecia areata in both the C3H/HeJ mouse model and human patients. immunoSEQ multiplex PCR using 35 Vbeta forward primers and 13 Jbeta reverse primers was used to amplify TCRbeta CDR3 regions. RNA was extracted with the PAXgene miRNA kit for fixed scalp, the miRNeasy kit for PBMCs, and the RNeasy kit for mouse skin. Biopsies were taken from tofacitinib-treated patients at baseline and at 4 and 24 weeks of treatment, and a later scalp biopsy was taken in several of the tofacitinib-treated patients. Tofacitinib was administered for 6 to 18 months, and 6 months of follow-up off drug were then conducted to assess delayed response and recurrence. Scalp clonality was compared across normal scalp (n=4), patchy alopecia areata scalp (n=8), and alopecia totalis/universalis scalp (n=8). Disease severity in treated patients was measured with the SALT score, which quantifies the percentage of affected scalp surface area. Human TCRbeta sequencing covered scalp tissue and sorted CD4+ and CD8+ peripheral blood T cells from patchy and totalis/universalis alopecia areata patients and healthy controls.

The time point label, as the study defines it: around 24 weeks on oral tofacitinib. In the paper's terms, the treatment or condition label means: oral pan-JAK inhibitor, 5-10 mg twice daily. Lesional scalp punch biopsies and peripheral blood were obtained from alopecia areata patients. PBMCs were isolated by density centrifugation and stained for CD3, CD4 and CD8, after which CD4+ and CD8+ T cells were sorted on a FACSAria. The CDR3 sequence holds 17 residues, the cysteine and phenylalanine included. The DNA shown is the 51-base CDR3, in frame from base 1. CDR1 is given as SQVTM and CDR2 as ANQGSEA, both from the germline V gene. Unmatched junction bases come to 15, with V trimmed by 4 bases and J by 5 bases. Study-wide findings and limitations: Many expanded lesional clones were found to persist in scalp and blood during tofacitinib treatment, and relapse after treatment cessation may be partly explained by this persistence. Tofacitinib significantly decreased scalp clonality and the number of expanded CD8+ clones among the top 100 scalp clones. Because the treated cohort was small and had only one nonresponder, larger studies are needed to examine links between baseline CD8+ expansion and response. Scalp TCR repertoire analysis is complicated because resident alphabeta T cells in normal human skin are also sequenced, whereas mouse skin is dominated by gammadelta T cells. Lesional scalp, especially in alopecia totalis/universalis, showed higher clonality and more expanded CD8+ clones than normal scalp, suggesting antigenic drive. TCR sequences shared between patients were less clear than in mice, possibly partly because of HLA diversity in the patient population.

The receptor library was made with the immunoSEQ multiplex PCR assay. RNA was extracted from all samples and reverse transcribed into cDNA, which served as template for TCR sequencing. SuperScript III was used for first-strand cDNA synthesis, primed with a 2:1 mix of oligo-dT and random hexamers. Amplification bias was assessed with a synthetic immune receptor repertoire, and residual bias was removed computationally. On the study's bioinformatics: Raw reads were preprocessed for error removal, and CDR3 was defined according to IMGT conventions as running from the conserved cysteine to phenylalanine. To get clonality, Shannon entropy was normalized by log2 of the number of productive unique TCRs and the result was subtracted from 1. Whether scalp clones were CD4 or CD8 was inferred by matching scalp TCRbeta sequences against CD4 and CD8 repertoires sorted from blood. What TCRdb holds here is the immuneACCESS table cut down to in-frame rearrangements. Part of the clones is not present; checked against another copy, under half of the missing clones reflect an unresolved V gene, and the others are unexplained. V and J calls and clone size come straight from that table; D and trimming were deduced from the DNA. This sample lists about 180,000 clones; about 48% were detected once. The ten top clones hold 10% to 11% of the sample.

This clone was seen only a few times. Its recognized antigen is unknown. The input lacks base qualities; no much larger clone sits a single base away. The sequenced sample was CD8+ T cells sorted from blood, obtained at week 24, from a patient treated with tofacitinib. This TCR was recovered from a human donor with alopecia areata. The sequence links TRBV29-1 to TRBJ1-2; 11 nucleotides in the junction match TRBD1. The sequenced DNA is TGCAGCGTTGTGTTACCTATAACCGGGACAGGGGGTTATGGCTACACCTTC. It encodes CSVVLPITGTGGYGYTF. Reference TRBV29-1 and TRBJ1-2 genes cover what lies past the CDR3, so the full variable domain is SAVISQKPSRDICQRGTSLTIQCQVDSQVTMMFWYRQQPGQSLTLIATANQGSEATYESGFVIDKFPISRPNLTFSTLTVSNMSPEDSSIYLCSVVLPITGTGGYGYTFGSGTRLTVV.